This passage covers 9 T cell receptor beta chains from one sample sequenced in a study of blood T cell repertoires in COVID-19. Assay used: immunoSEQ multiplex PCR; TCRdb lists only in-frame clones, some missing. The sample holds a few hundred thousand clones, 88% seen once. Material for sequencing was PBMCs or T cells enriched from blood (not recorded which). These receptors all stem from a woman aged 55-69 years in a cohort exposed to, infected with or recovered from COVID-19 (not recorded which).

The chain combines TRBV19 with TRBJ1-5; TRBD1 agrees at 9 bases. The CDR3 totals 15 residues. Per germline, CDR1 LNHDA and CDR2 SQIVND (reference sequence). The J segment lost 5 bases and the V segment lost 6 bases, leaving 8 bases of the junction unmatched. The CDR3 coding sequence is TGTGCCAGTAGCTCCGGACAGGGGAAACATCAGCCCCAGCATTTT. This sequence encodes CASSSGQGKHQPQHF.

The chain joins TRBV15 to TRBJ2-5, with D possibly matching TRBD1 (6 bases). V lost 4 bases and J 4 bases, leaving 19 bases between the germline ends. The CDR3 spans 16 residues. CDR1 and CDR2 from the germline V gene are LNHNV and YYDKDF (reference sequence). The CDR3 is CATSKNIRGKGETQYF. The CDR3 region has the DNA TGTGCCACCAGCAAAAACATTAGGGGGAAAGGAGAGACCCAGTACTTC.

J is TRBJ2-2 and V is TRBV3-1 (or the pseudogene TRBV3-2), with TRBD1 matching over 11 bases. The germline V gene has CDR1 LGHDT and CDR2 YNNKEL (reference sequence). This CDR3 region has 16 residues. V shed 2 bases and J 3 bases; nucleotides not matched to a gene: 2. CDR3 DNA sequence: TGTGCCAGCAGCCAACGGGACAGGGGGGACACCGGGGAGCTGTTTTTT. This gives the protein CASSQRDRGDTGELFF.

The chain recombines TRBV30 with TRBJ2-3; maybe TRBD1 (5 bases). The CDR3 is 12 residues long. CDR1 GTSNPN and CDR2 SVGIG come from the germline V gene (reference sequence). V lost 4 bases, J lost 0 bases, and 5 bases lay in between. The CDR3 protein is CAWKGSTDTQYF. In DNA form, the CDR3 reads TGTGCCTGGAAGGGGAGCACAGATACGCAGTATTTT.

The chain combines TRBV21-1 with TRBJ2-5; TRBD1 is taken as the D call from the table, unchecked against the DNA. TRBV21-1 is given as a pseudogene. The CDR3 length is 22 residues. CDR3 sequence: CASSNPTWGHIQTGGFGETQYF. The CDR3, as DNA: TGTGCCAGCAGCAATCCCACGTGGGGGCATATCCAGACAGGGGGGTTTGGTGAGACCCAGTACTTC.

This clone was seen just once. DNA of the CDR3: TGTGCCAGCAGATTGGACAGTCGAGTTAACACTGAAGCTTTCTTT. Encoded protein: CASRLDSRVNTEAFF. V and J are TRBV6-5 and TRBJ1-1; possible D gene TRBD1, 6 bases. This CDR3 comprises 15 residues. The germline CDR1 and CDR2 sequences are MNHEY and SVGAGI. V was shortened by 6 bases and J by 2 bases, with 16 bases between the two germline ends.

The CDR3 spells CASSLQQETQYF. CDR3 bases: TGTGCCAGCAGCTTACAACAAGAGACCCAGTACTTC. The chain combines TRBV7-2 with TRBJ2-5, with D unresolved. Between the trimmed V and J ends, which lost 2 bases and 2 bases, there was a span of 3 bases. This CDR3 comprises 12 residues. Germline V gene data show CDR1 as SGHTA and CDR2 as FQGNSA.

J is TRBJ1-1 and V is TRBV5-1; 11 positions match TRBD1. The germline V gene has CDR1 SGHRS and CDR2 YFSETQ. The CDR3 sequence is 18 residues long. J lost 4 bases, V lost 4 bases, and 15 bases had no gene match. CDR3 nucleotides: TGCGCCAGCAGCCGGCGGCCTCGGACAGGGGGCACGGGCACTGAAGCTTTCTTT. This gives the protein CASSRRPRTGGTGTEAFF.

A note on this clone: One end of the junction is discordant with germline, which a read error may explain. The chain couples TRBV7-9 to TRBJ1-4; no clear D. There are 13 residues in the CDR3. The germline V gene has CDR1 SEHNR and CDR2 FQNEAQ (reference sequence). The CDR3 region is CASSFHSQDPRHF. For the CDR3, the DNA is TGTGCCAGCAGCTTCCATTCGCAGGATCCCCGTCATTTT.